Presented here are 5 T cell receptor beta chains from one specimen sequenced in a study of cytomegalovirus exposure and HLA in healthy donors (dated by TCRdb to between 2016 and 2019). Libraries were built with the immunoSEQ multiplex PCR assay. A mixture of 60 forward primers for TCR Vbeta segments and 13 reverse primers for TCR Jbeta segments was used in the multiplex PCR. TCRdb mirrors the immuneACCESS table, restricted to in-frame sequences. Some clones are absent from its copies; in checked studies, under half trace to an unresolved V gene, and the reason for the others is unknown. The table for this sample shows some 200,000 clones. In total, the top ten clones hold approximately 6.4% of the sample. Sequencing was done on a sample of PBMCs. These receptors all stem from a man under 40 in good health and CMV-seronegative.

The V call is TRBV9, the J call TRBJ1-5, with TRBD1 as a possible D gene (6 bases). V lost 1 base to trimming and J lost 4 bases, with 15 bases between them. CDR1 and CDR2 (germline): SGDLS, YYNGEE. This CDR3 has 16 residues. CDR3 amino acids: CASSVRGSSGNQPQHF. DNA of the CDR3: TGTGCCAGCAGCGTAAGGGGGTCTAGTGGGAATCAGCCCCAGCATTTT. The full variable domain, in which reference TRBV9 and TRBJ1-5 provide the parts outside the CDR3, is DSGVTQTPKHLITATGQRVTLRCSPRSGDLSVYWYQQSLDQGLQFLIQYYNGEERAKGNILERFSAQQFPDLHSELNLSSLELGDSALYFCASSVRGSSGNQPQHFGDGTRLSIL.

V is TRBV7-2 and J is TRBJ2-1; tentative D call: TRBD1 (6 bases). V was shortened by 5 bases and J by 9 bases, with 14 bases between the two germline ends. CDR1 is SGHTA and CDR2 is FQGNSA in the germline V gene. This CDR3 has 13 residues. The CDR3 region is CASSPYTGTEQFF. CDR3 nucleotides: TGTGCCAGCAGCCCATACACAGGGACTGAGCAGTTCTTC.

V gene TRBV28 combines with J gene TRBJ2-6; possibly TRBD2 for D (6 bases). In germline, CDR1 is MDHEN, CDR2 SYDVKM. The CDR3 length is 15 residues. V was trimmed by 7 bases and J by 1 base, leaving 11 bases between them. The CDR3 DNA reads as TGTGCCAGCATCCGGAGGGAGTCTGGGGCCAACGTCCTGACTTTC. Translated: CASIRRESGANVLTF. The whole variable domain, filled in from reference TRBV28 and TRBJ2-6, reads DVKVTQSSRYLVKRTGEKVFLECVQDMDHENMFWYRQDPGLGLRLIYFSYDVKMKEKGDIPEGYSVSREKKERFSLILESASTNQTSMYLCASIRRESGANVLTFGAGSRLTVL.

V usage is TRBV5-6 and J usage is TRBJ2-7; weak D call: TRBD1 (5 bases). The CDR3 consists of 13 residues. CDR1 is SGHDT, CDR2 YYEEEE, per germline. Deletions cut 6 bases from V and 5 bases from J, with 15 bases between. In DNA, the CDR3 is TGTGCCAGCACCACCCCGGACACCCACGAGCAGTACTTC. As protein: CASTTPDTHEQYF.

The V call is TRBV29-1, the J call TRBJ2-1, with 14 positions matching TRBD2. The V and J ends lost 6 bases and 6 bases, in that order; junction bases with no gene match: 4. Germline CDR1 SQVTM, CDR2 ANQGSEA. CDR3 length equals 14 residues. Here the CDR3 reads CSVSTSGGANEQFF. CDR3 in DNA: TGCAGCGTCTCGACTAGCGGGGGGGCCAATGAGCAGTTCTTC.